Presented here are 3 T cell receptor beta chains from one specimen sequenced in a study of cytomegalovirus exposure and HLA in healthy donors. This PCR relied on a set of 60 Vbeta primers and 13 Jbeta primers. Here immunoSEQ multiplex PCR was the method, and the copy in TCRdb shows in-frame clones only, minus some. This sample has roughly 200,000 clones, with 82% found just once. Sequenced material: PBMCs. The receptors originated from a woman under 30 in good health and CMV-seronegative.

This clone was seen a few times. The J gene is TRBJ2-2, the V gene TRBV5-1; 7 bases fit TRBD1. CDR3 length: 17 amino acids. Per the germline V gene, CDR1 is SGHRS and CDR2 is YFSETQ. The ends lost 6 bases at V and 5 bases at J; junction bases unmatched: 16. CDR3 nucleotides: TGCGCCAGCACTTCTGCGCCAACAGGGGCCTGGACCGGGGAGCTGTTTTTT. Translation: CASTSAPTGAWTGELFF.

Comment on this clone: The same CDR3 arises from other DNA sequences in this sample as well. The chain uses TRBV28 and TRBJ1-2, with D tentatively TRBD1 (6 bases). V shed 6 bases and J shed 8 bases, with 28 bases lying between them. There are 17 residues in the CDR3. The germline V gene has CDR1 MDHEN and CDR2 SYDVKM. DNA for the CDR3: TGTGCCAGCAGGTCCTCCTCGACAGGTTTGCGTGGTTCAGGCTACACCTTC. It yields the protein CASRSSSTGLRGSGYTF.

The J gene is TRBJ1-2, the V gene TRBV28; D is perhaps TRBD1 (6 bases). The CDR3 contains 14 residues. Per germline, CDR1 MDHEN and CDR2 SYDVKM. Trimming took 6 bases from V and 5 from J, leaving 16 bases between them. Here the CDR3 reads CASSHMDSLYGYTF. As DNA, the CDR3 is TGTGCCAGCAGCCATATGGACAGCCTATATGGCTACACCTTC.